The 9 T cell receptor beta chains listed next were all sequenced from one sample in a study of cytomegalovirus exposure and HLA in healthy donors (dated by TCRdb to about 2017). The library came from the immunoSEQ multiplex PCR assay. For the multiplex PCR, a mixture combining 60 forward primers for TCR Vbeta segments and 13 reverse primers for TCR Jbeta segments was used. TCRdb limited this immuneACCESS table to in-frame rearrangements with V and J called. A share of clones is missing; checked studies link under half to unresolved V genes, and the rest is unexplained. Within this sample are about 110,000 clones, with 69% of them counted one time only. The top ten clonotypes cover around 3.5% of the sample. Sequencing used PBMCs. These receptors originate from a man younger than 45 in good health and CMV-seronegative.

The chain uses TRBV28 and TRBJ2-3; the D gene is possibly TRBD1 (5 bases). The CDR3 runs to 15 residues. Germline-derived CDR1 and CDR2 are MDHEN and SYDVKM. Trimming pared 1 base from V and 0 bases from J, leaving 8 bases between. CDR3 DNA sequence: TGTGCCAGCAGTTTATACAGGACAAGCACAGATACGCAGTATTTT. Protein: CASSLYRTSTDTQYF.

This clone appeared once. The gene calls are TRBV28 and TRBJ1-5; D possibly corresponds to TRBD1 (6 bases). Trimming took off 6 bases at V and 8 bases at J, with 11 bases between the two ends. CDR1 MDHEN and CDR2 SYDVKM come from the germline V gene. This CDR3 has 12 amino acids. CDR3 sequence reads: CASRQGLEPQHF. CDR3 in DNA: TGTGCCAGCAGACAGGGCTTGGAGCCCCAGCATTTT.

The rearrangement uses TRBV2 and TRBJ1-1, with 11 bases fitting TRBD1. The CDR3 extends over 16 amino acids. The germline gives CDR1 SNHLY, CDR2 FYNNEI. J lost 4 bases, V lost 4 bases, and 8 bases had no gene match. The DNA for the CDR3 is TGTGCCAGCAGTGCTGGACAGGGGGCTGGTGGCACTGAAGCTTTCTTT. Amino acids: CASSAGQGAGGTEAFF.

The rearrangement links TRBV4-3 to TRBJ2-5; a possible D gene is TRBD1 (5 bases). This CDR3 region has 15 residues. Germline CDR1 LGHNA, CDR2 YSLEER. Trimming removed 1 base from V and 1 base from J, with 10 bases in between. CDR3 nucleotides: TGCGCCAGCAGCCAAGTAGGGGCCCCCCAAGAGACCCAGTACTTC. The encoded protein is CASSQVGAPQETQYF.

The chain couples TRBV5-1 to TRBJ2-5; the match to TRBD2 covers 10 bases. The V gene end was trimmed by 4 bases and the J gene end by 1 base; junction bases not matched to a gene: 4. CDR1 is SGHRS, CDR2 YFSETQ, per germline. The CDR3 has 15 amino acids. CDR3 sequence (DNA): TGCGCCAGCAGCGGAGCGGGAGGGCCCCAAGAGACCCAGTACTTC. Amino acid sequence: CASSGAGGPQETQYF.

In this sample, this clone turned up a few times. The V call is TRBV29-1, the J call TRBJ2-2, with TRBD1 matching over 9 bases. Unmatched junction bases numbered 5, after V lost 5 bases and J lost 4 bases. The CDR3 sequence is 14 residues long. CDR1 SQVTM and CDR2 ANQGSEA come from the germline V gene. This chain's CDR3 is CSVRGQGGTGELFF. Here the CDR3 DNA reads TGCAGCGTTAGGGGACAGGGCGGCACCGGGGAGCTGTTTTTT.

The V call is TRBV9, the J call TRBJ2-3, with D hard to call. Trimming removed 0 bases at V and 1 base at J, with 12 bases between. The germline V gene encodes CDR1 SGDLS and CDR2 YYNGEE. This CDR3 has 16 residues. The CDR3 loop is CASSVAPAPRTDTQYF. For the CDR3, the DNA is TGTGCCAGCAGCGTAGCCCCAGCGCCCCGCACAGATACGCAGTATTTT.

The rearrangement joins TRBV4-3 to TRBJ2-2, with D possibly being TRBD2 (5 bases). Per germline, CDR1 LGHNA and CDR2 YSLEER. Trimming removed 4 bases at V and 1 base at J, with 16 bases between. The CDR3 contains 17 residues. CDR3 nucleotides: TGCGCCAGCAGCCCACTACTAGACTACCTGAACACCGGGGAGCTGTTTTTT. This codes for CASSPLLDYLNTGELFF.

The V and J genes are TRBV6-4 and TRBJ2-2, with 10 bases fitting TRBD2. The CDR3 consists of 15 residues. Trimming cost V 4 bases and J 1 base; bases outside gene matches: 0. Germline CDR1 reads MRHNA; CDR2 reads SNTAGT. The CDR3 nucleotides are TGTGCCAGCAGTGCTAGCGGGAGGAACACCGGGGAGCTGTTTTTT. This gives the protein CASSASGRNTGELFF.